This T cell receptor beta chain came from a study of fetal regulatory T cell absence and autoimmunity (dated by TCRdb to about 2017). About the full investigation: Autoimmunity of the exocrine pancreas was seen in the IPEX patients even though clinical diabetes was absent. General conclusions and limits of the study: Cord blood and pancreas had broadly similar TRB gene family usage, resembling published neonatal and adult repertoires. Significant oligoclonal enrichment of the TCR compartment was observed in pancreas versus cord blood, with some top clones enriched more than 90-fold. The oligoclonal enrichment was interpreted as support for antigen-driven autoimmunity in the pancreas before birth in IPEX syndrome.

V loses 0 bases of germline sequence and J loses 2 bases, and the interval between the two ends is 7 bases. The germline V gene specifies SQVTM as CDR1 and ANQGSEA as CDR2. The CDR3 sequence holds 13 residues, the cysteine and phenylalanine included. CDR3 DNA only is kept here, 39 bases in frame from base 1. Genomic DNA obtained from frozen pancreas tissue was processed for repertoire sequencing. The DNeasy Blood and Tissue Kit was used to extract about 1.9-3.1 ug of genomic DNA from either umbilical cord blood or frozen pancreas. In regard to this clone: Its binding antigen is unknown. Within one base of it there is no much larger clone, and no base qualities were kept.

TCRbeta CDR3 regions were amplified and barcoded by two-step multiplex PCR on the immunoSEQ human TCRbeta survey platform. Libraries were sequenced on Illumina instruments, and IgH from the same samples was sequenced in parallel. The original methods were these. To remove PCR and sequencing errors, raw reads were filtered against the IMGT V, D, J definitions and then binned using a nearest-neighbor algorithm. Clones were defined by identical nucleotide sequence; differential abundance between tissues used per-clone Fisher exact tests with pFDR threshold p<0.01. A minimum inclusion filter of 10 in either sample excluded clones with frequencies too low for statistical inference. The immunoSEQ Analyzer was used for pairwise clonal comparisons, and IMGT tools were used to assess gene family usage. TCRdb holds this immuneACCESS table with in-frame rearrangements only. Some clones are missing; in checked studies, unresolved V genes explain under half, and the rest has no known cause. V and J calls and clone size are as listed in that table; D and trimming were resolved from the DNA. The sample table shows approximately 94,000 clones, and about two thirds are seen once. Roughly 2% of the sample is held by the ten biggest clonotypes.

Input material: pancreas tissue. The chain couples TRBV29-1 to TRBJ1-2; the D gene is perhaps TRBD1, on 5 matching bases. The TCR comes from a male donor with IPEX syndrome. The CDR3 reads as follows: CSVEDGDNYGYTF. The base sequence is TGCAGCGTTGAAGATGGGGACAACTATGGCTACACCTTC.